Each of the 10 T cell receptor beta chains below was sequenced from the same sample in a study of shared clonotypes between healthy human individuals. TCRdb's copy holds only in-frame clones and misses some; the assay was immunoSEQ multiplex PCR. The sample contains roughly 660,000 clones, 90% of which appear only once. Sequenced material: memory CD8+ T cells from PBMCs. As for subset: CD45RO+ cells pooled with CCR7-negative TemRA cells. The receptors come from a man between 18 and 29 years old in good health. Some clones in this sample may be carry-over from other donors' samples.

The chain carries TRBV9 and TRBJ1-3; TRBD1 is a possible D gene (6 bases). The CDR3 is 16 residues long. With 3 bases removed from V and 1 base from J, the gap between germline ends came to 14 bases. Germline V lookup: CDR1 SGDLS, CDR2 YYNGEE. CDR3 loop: CASSDPQGRSGNTIYF. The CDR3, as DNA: TGTGCCAGCAGCGACCCCCAGGGGAGGTCTGGAAACACCATATATTTT.

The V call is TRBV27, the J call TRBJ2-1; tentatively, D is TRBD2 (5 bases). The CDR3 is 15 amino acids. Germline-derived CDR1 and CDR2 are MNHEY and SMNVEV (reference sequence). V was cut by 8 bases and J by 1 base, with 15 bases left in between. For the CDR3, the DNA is TGTGCCAGCCGACCGATTCCGGGGTCCTACAATGAGCAGTTCTTC. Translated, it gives CASRPIPGSYNEQFF.

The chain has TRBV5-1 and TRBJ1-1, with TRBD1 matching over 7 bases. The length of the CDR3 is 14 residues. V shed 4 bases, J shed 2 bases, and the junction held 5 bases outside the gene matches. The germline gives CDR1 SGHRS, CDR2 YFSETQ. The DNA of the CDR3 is TGCGCCAGCAGCCCAAGGGGGCTCAACACTGAAGCTTTCTTT. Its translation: CASSPRGLNTEAFF.

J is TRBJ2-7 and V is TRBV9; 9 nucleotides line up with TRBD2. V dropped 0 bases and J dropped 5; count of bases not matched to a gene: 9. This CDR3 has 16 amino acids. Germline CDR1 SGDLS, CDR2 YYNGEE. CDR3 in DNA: TGTGCCAGCAGCGTAGGGGGCGGCGGGAGGGTGGACGAGCAGTACTTC. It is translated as CASSVGGGGRVDEQYF.

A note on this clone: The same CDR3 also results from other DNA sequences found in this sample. The CDR3 DNA sequence: TGTGCCAGCAGTCTTTCGGGGAACACTGAAGCTTTCTTT. Translation gives CASSLSGNTEAFF. The chain couples TRBV7-9 to TRBJ1-1; no firm D call. V lost 6 bases and J lost 1, with 9 bases in between. This CDR3 contains 13 residues. The germline gives CDR1 SEHNR, CDR2 FQNEAQ (reference sequence).

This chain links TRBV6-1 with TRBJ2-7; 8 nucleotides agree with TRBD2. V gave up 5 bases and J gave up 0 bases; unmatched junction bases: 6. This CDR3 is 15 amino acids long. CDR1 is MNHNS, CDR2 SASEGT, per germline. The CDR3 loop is CASSQTGTSSYEQYF. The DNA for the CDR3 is TGTGCCAGCAGTCAAACGGGGACTAGCTCCTACGAGCAGTACTTC.

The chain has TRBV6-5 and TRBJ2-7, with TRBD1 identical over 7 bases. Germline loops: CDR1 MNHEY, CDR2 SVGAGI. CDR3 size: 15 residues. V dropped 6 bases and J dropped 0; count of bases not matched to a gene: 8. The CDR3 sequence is CASSLTTGYSYEQYF. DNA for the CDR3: TGTGCCAGCAGCTTAACGACAGGGTACTCCTACGAGCAGTACTTC.

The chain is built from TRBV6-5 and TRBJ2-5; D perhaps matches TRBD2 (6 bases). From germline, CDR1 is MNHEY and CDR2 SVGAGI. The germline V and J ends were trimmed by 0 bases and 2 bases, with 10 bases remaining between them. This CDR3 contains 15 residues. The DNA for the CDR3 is TGTGCCAGCAGTTACTCGTGGGGGAGGCAAGAGACCCAGTACTTC. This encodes CASSYSWGRQETQYF.

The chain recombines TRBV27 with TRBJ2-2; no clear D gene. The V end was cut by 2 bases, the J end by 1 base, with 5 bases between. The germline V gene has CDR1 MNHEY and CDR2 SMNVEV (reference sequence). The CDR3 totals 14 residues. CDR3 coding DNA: TGTGCCAGCAGTTTAGCGGTGAACACCGGGGAGCTGTTTTTT. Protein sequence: CASSLAVNTGELFF.

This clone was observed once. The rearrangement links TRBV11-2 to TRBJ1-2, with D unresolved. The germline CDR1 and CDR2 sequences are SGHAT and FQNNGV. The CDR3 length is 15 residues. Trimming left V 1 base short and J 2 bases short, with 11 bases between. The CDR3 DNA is TGTGCCAGCAGCTTAGGGGAGATAGAAAACTATGGCTACACCTTC. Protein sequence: CASSLGEIENYGYTF.